Each of the 21 T cell receptor beta chains below was sequenced from the same sample in a study of shared clonotypes between healthy human individuals. Produced via immunoSEQ multiplex PCR; TCRdb's table is partial and in-frame only. The profile shows approximately 720,000 clones, around 90% of them singletons. The naive CD8 population came from CD45RO-negative cells selected for CCR7, without terminally differentiated effector memory CD45RA+ cells. What was sequenced was naive CD8+ T cells sorted from blood. The source of these receptors is a man under 40 in good health.

The V and J genes are TRBV5-5 and TRBJ2-1; maybe TRBD2 (5 bases). Between the trimmed V and J ends, which lost 3 bases and 8 bases, there was a span of 6 bases. CDR1 is SGHKS and CDR2 is YYEKEE in the germline V gene (reference sequence). This CDR3 has 11 residues. CDR3 residues: CASSWTYEQFF. The CDR3 DNA sequence: TGTGCCAGCAGCTGGACTTATGAGCAGTTCTTC.

The rearrangement uses TRBV7-6 and TRBJ2-1; the D is unclear. V lost 6 bases to trimming and J lost 0 bases, with 15 bases between them. The CDR3 totals 16 residues. In germline, CDR1 is SGHVS, CDR2 FNYEAQ. The CDR3 loop reads CASRDDRSGSYNEQFF. DNA of the CDR3: TGTGCCAGCAGAGACGACCGAAGTGGCTCCTACAATGAGCAGTTCTTC.

This clone showed up just once. The J gene is TRBJ2-7, the V gene TRBV7-2; D uncertain. The CDR3 has 14 residues. With 3 bases removed from V and 3 bases from J, the gap between germline ends came to 12 bases. The germline gives CDR1 SGHTA, CDR2 FQGNSA. The CDR3: CASSFNGQNYEQYF. CDR3 in DNA: TGTGCCAGCAGCTTTAACGGCCAAAACTACGAGCAGTACTTC. Full variable domain (remainder filled in from reference TRBV7-2 and TRBJ2-7): GAGVSQSPSNKVTEKGKDVELRCDPISGHTALYWYRQSLGQGLEFLIYFQGNSAPDKSGLPSDRFSAERTGGSVSTLTIQRTQQEDSAVYLCASSFNGQNYEQYFGPGTRLTVT.

The V gene is TRBV7-6, the J gene TRBJ2-2, with D perhaps TRBD2 (6 bases). The CDR3 contains 16 residues. Germline CDR1 reads SGHVS; CDR2 reads FNYEAQ. The V end lost 5 bases, the J end lost 4 bases, and 17 bases lay between the germline ends. The CDR3 spells CASSPLAGPGTGELFF. DNA of the CDR3: TGTGCCAGCAGCCCCCTGGCGGGGCCCGGCACCGGGGAGCTGTTTTTT.

This clone has only one observation. V usage is TRBV10-2 and J usage is TRBJ1-5; D is uncertain. The CDR3 extends over 13 amino acids. V was cut by 7 bases and J by 0 bases, with 7 bases left in between. The germline V gene has CDR1 WSHSY and CDR2 SAAADI. This chain's CDR3 is CASNRYSNQPQHF. In nucleotides, the CDR3 is TGCGCCAGCAACAGATATAGCAATCAGCCCCAGCATTTT.

The chain is built from TRBV12-5 and TRBJ1-2; D is perhaps TRBD1 (5 bases). CDR3 size: 11 residues. Trimming took off 9 bases at V and 2 bases at J, with 7 bases between the two ends. The V gene's germline CDR1 is LGHNT and CDR2 FRNRAP. CDR3 residues: CASQGNYGYTF. In nucleotides, the CDR3 is TGTGCTAGCCAGGGAAACTATGGCTACACCTTC.

CDR3 protein: CSVESRDGPYNEQFF. The CDR3 coding sequence is TGCAGCGTTGAAAGCCGGGACGGTCCCTACAATGAGCAGTTCTTC. The J gene is TRBJ2-1, the V gene TRBV29-1; either TRBD1 or TRBD2 may fit D (5 bases each). Germline assignment: CDR1 SQVTM and CDR2 ANQGSEA. The V gene lost 2 bases and the J gene lost 2 bases, with 13 bases spanning the gap. The CDR3 extends over 15 amino acids.

This rearrangement joins TRBV2 to TRBJ2-7, with D uncertain. CDR1 and CDR2 from the germline V gene are SNHLY and FYNNEI. Trimming took 8 bases from V and 3 from J, leaving 17 bases between them. CDR3 length equals 14 residues. The CDR3 DNA follows: TGTGCCAGCCACGCAAGCGAGGTAGTCTACGAGCAGTACTTC. It codes for CASHASEVVYEQYF.

This sequence joins TRBV13 and TRBJ2-7; possible D gene TRBD1, 6 bases. Trimming removed 1 base from V and 5 bases from J, with 12 bases in between. The CDR3 totals 14 residues. Per germline, CDR1 PRHDT and CDR2 FYEKMQ (reference sequence). The CDR3 here is CASSLVTGSDEQYF. Here the CDR3 DNA reads TGTGCCAGCAGCTTAGTGACAGGCTCTGACGAGCAGTACTTC.

V usage is TRBV6-1 and J usage is TRBJ1-5, with a possible D match to TRBD1 (5 bases). This CDR3 is 14 amino acids long. V was trimmed by 6 bases and J by 4 bases, leaving 13 bases between them. Looked up from germline, CDR1 is MNHNS and CDR2 is SASEGT. CDR3 residues: CASRDTWANQPQHF. The DNA for the CDR3 is TGTGCCAGCAGGGACACTTGGGCAAATCAGCCCCAGCATTTT.

The chain uses TRBV2 and TRBJ2-7; the match to TRBD1 covers 10 bases. This CDR3 is built from 15 residues. V shed 1 base, J shed 4 bases, and the junction held 4 bases outside the gene matches. Germline V gene data show CDR1 as SNHLY and CDR2 as FYNNEI. CDR3 sequence: CASSEVGTGVYEQYF. The CDR3 DNA follows: TGTGCCAGCAGTGAAGTAGGGACAGGGGTTTACGAGCAGTACTTC. Using reference TRBV2 and TRBJ2-7 for the parts outside the CDR3, the full variable domain is EPEVTQTPSHQVTQMGQEVILRCVPISNHLYFYWYRQILGQKVEFLVSFYNNEISEKSEIFDDQFSVERPDGSNFTLKIRSTKLEDSAMYFCASSEVGTGVYEQYFGPGTRLTVT.

The rearrangement links TRBV19 to TRBJ2-7, with D possibly TRBD1 on 5 matching bases. Germline V gives CDR1 LNHDA, CDR2 SQIVND (reference sequence). V lost 1 base and J 3 bases, leaving 7 bases between the germline ends. The CDR3 has 13 amino acids. Here the CDR3 reads CASSIGRGYEQYF. CDR3 DNA: TGTGCCAGTAGTATAGGTAGGGGCTACGAGCAGTACTTC.

This chain uses TRBV7-6 with TRBJ2-1; D remains unclear. Per germline, CDR1 SGHVS and CDR2 FNYEAQ. The CDR3 sequence is 16 residues long. V was pared by 5 bases and J by 0 bases, with 14 bases between. The chain's CDR3 is CASSELVESSYNEQFF. CDR3 sequence (DNA): TGTGCCAGCAGCGAATTGGTGGAAAGCTCCTACAATGAGCAGTTCTTC.

The CDR3 loop reads CASSLDNYEQYF. CDR3 sequence (DNA): TGTGCCAGCAGCCTAGACAACTACGAGCAGTACTTC. V is TRBV7-2 and J is TRBJ2-7; no reliable D call. The CDR3 runs 12 residues. Trimming cost V 5 bases and J 3 bases, with 8 bases left between them. CDR1 is SGHTA and CDR2 is FQGNSA in the germline V gene.

V and J are TRBV9 and TRBJ2-1, with a weak D call TRBD2 (7 bases). The CDR3 is 15 residues long. In germline, CDR1 is SGDLS, CDR2 YYNGEE. Trimming took 0 bases from V and 8 from J, leaving 15 bases between them. The DNA of the CDR3 is TGTGCCAGCAGCGTAGGTAAGGGGGGGTTCGATGAGCAGTTCTTC. This codes for CASSVGKGGFDEQFF.

This chain uses TRBV7-9 with TRBJ1-2; tentative D call: TRBD1 (5 bases). The CDR3 loop spans 17 amino acids. In germline, CDR1 is SEHNR, CDR2 FQNEAQ (reference sequence). Trimming removed 4 bases from V and 3 bases from J, with 21 bases in between. DNA for the CDR3: TGTGCCAGCAGCTCCCCTCCACGACAGCCTTTGTACTATGGCTACACCTTC. Its protein is CASSSPPRQPLYYGYTF.

The chain employs TRBV4-1 and TRBJ2-1, with D perhaps matching TRBD1 (5 bases). The CDR3 runs 15 residues. V was cut by 1 base and J by 2 bases, with 9 bases left in between. Per germline, CDR1 MGHRA and CDR2 YSYEKL. The CDR3: CASSQVKDTYNEQFF. The DNA of the CDR3 is TGCGCCAGCAGCCAAGTTAAGGACACCTACAATGAGCAGTTCTTC.

This clone was recorded a few times. J is TRBJ1-5 and V is TRBV28, with D uncertain. The germline CDR1 and CDR2 sequences are MDHEN and SYDVKM. V lost 5 bases, J lost 8 bases, and 22 bases lay in between. The CDR3 spans 16 residues. The CDR3 DNA is TGTGCCAGCAGTCCTTTGGGTACAAGGCCGGCAGAGCCCCAGCATTTT. It codes for CASSPLGTRPAEPQHF. Full variable domain (rest looked up from reference TRBV28 and TRBJ1-5): DVKVTQSSRYLVKRTGEKVFLECVQDMDHENMFWYRQDPGLGLRLIYFSYDVKMKEKGDIPEGYSVSREKKERFSLILESASTNQTSMYLCASSPLGTRPAEPQHFGDGTRLSIL.

J is TRBJ2-1 and V is TRBV4-2, with D tentatively TRBD1 or TRBD2 (5 bases each). This CDR3 region has 16 residues. V was pared by 1 base and J by 2 bases, with 12 bases between. Looked up from germline, CDR1 is LGHNA and CDR2 is YNFKEQ. CDR3 sequence (DNA): TGTGCCAGCAGCCAAGGAGGGGCAATAACCTACAATGAGCAGTTCTTC. Translating gives CASSQGGAITYNEQFF.

Comments on this clone: The sample carries other DNA sequences with the same CDR3. V usage is TRBV5-1 and J usage is TRBJ1-1; no clear D gene. CDR3 size: 13 residues. Per germline, CDR1 SGHRS and CDR2 YFSETQ. Trimming shortened V by 1 base and J by 2 bases, and 6 bases separated the two germline ends. This CDR3 reads CASSLSLNTEAFF. The CDR3 nucleotides read TGCGCCAGCAGCTTGTCTCTTAACACTGAAGCTTTCTTT.

The sample holds many counts of this clone. The same CDR3 is also encoded by other DNA sequences in this sample. CDR3 DNA sequence: TGTGCCAGCAGTTATGGAGGTGGGGAGACCCAGTACTTC. Its translation is CASSYGGGETQYF. The chain recombines TRBV6-5 with TRBJ2-5; possible D gene TRBD2, 5 bases. The ends were cut back, 3 bases at V and 5 bases at J, with 10 bases in the middle. Looked up from germline, CDR1 is MNHEY and CDR2 is SVGAGI. The CDR3 is made up of 13 amino acids.